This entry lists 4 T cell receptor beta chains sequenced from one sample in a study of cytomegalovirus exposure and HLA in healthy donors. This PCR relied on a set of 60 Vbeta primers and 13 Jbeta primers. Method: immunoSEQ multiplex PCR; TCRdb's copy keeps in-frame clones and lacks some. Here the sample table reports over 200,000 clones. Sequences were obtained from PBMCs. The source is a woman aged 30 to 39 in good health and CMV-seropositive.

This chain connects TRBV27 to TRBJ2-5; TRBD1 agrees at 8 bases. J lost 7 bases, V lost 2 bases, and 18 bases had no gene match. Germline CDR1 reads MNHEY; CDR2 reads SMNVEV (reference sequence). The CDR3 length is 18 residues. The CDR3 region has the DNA TGTGCCAGCAGTTTAGAACCAGGGAGTGACAGGGGCCAGGGGACCCAGTACTTC. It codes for CASSLEPGSDRGQGTQYF.

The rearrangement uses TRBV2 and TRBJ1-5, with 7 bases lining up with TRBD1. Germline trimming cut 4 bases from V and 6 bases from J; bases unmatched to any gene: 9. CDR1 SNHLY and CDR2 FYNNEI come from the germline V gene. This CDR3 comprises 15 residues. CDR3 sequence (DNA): TGTGCCAGCAGTGGGAGACAGGGAGGAAGTCAGCCCCAGCATTTT. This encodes CASSGRQGGSQPQHF.

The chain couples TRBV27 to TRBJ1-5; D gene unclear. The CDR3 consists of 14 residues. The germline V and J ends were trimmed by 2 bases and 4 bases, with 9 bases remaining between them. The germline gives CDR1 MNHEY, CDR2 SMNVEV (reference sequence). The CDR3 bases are TGTGCCAGCAGTTTAACTAGTGTTAATCAGCCCCAGCATTTT. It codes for CASSLTSVNQPQHF.

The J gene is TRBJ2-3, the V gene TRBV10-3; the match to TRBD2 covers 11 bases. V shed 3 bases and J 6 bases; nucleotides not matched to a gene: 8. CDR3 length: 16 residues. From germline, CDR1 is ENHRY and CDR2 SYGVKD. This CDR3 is CAISETTSGGADTQYF. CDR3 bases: TGTGCCATCAGTGAAACTACTAGCGGGGGTGCGGATACGCAGTATTTT.